A selection of T cell receptor beta chains follows, all from one sample in a study of early T cells in non-severe SARS-CoV-2 infection. TCRdb redid the calling of the 5' RACE reads with MiXCR, one entry per CDR3 protein. The table includes about 60,000 distinct CDR3 sequences, 8% to 9.5% detected once. The sample comprised whole blood. The receptors originated from an adult who was a healthcare worker with PCR-confirmed SARS-CoV-2 infection or an uninfected control (not recorded which). Each CDR3 is given with its conserved first and last residue. A D gene is named only where the DNA matches it firmly. A row's size may be missing; if present it is once, few, many or a size class.

D | J | size | V | DNA | CDR3
- | TRBJ1-2 | few | TRBV30 | TGTGCCTGGAGCACCCGGGGTTCCCAGAGTGGCTACACCTTC | CAWSTRGSQSGYTF
- | TRBJ2-3 | - | TRBV5-1 | TGCGCCAGCAGCTTGGTCAGGAGGGCCCAGGCAGATACGCAGTATTTT | CASSLVRRAQADTQYF
- | TRBJ1-4 | - | TRBV20-1 | TGCAGTGCCGTATGGGATGAAAAACTGTTTTTT | CSAVWDEKLFF
- | TRBJ1-1 | many | TRBV21-1 | TGTGCCAGCAGCAACCGCCTGACAGGGGGCTCGCATACTGAAGCTTTCTTT | CASSNRLTGGSHTEAFF
TRBD1 | TRBJ2-4 | few | TRBV30 | TGTGCCTGGAGGGTTACAGGGGGCAGAGACATTCAGTACTTC | CAWRVTGGRDIQYF
TRBD2 | TRBJ2-2 | many | TRBV25-1 | TGTGCCAGCAGTGAAGATCCTCGGGGGGGCGGATCGAACACCGGGGAGCTGTTTTTT | CASSEDPRGGGSNTGELFF
- | TRBJ2-5 | few | TRBV20-1 | TGCAGTGCTAGAGGGCCGCTAGCCCAGGGGACCCAGTACTTC | CSARGPLAQGTQYF
- | TRBJ1-5 | many | TRBV5-1 | TGCGCCAGCAGCTTGGAAACAGGGCCAGGCCAGCCCCAGCATTTT | CASSLETGPGQPQHF
- | TRBJ1-1 | many | TRBV18 | TGTGCCAGCTCACCAGGCGGGCAGGACACTGAAGCTTTCTTT | CASSPGGQDTEAFF
- | TRBJ2-5 | - | TRBV12-3/TRBV12-4 | TGTGCCAGCAGTTTAAGGTATTCAGGGACGTACCAAGAGACCCAGTACTTC | CASSLRYSGTYQETQYF
- | TRBJ2-3 | - | TRBV18 | TGTGCCAGCTCACCAGGCCGTACTGGAACAGATACGCAGTATTTT | CASSPGRTGTDTQYF
- | TRBJ2-1 | few | TRBV5-5 | TGTGCCAGCAGCTCCGGGCGGGGGCCCTTATACAATGAGCAGTTCTTC | CASSSGRGPLYNEQFF
- | TRBJ2-7 | few | TRBV30 | TGTGCCCCCCAGGAGGGGCCTAGATACGAGCAGTACTTC | CAPQEGPRYEQYF
TRBD1 | TRBJ2-2 | many | TRBV7-3 | TGTGCCAGCAGCTTCGCGACAGGGGGCCGGGAGCTGTTTTTT | CASSFATGGRELFF
TRBD2 | TRBJ2-3 | many | TRBV27 | TGTGCCAGCAGTCCTATCCGGAGGGTAGCGGGAGGTTCTACGCAGTATTTT | CASSPIRRVAGGSTQYF
- | TRBJ2-1 | few | TRBV18 | TGTGCCAGCTCTCCGGCCCCGACGGGCAATGAGCAGTTCTTC | CASSPAPTGNEQFF
TRBD2 | TRBJ2-5 | - | TRBV12-3/TRBV12-4 | TGTGCCAGCAGTCCATTCACTAGCGGCCAAGAGACCCAGTACTTC | CASSPFTSGQETQYF
TRBD2 | TRBJ2-3 | - | TRBV6-6 | TGTGCCAGCAGAACCGGCGGGAGAGGGACAGATACGCAGTATTTT | CASRTGGRGTDTQYF
- | TRBJ1-1 | - | TRBV12-3/TRBV12-4 | TGTGCCAGCAGTTCGGTGGACATCTTGAACACTGAAGCTTTCTTT | CASSSVDILNTEAFF
- | TRBJ1-5 | - | TRBV2 | TGTGCCAGCAGGCCCGACAGTAATCAGCCCCAGCATTTT | CASRPDSNQPQHF
TRBD1 | TRBJ2-7 | few | TRBV20-1 | TGCAGTGCTAGAGATAGAGGGCAGGGGGTCCTCTCCTACGAGCAGTACTTC | CSARDRGQGVLSYEQYF
- | TRBJ2-7 | many | TRBV18 | TGTGCCAGCTCACCCCCTGTAGGGGCCTACGAGCAGTACTTC | CASSPPVGAYEQYF
TRBD2 | TRBJ2-1 | few | TRBV10-1 | TGCGCCAGCAGTGAGTCGAAACTAGCGGGAGTCTATGAGCAGTTCTTC | CASSESKLAGVYEQFF
- | TRBJ2-7 | many | TRBV5-8 | TGTGCCAGCAGATCTAGGCGGTCGCTCTACGAGCAGTACTTC | CASRSRRSLYEQYF
TRBD2 | TRBJ2-5 | few | TRBV7-2 | TGTGCCAGCAGCTGGACTAGCGGCCAAGAGACCCAGTACTTC | CASSWTSGQETQYF
- | TRBJ2-1 | - | TRBV20-1 | TGCAGTGGGGGCAGGGTATACAATGAGCAGTTCTTC | CSGGRVYNEQFF
TRBD1 | TRBJ2-3 | many | TRBV29-1 | TGCAGCGTTGGACCGGCAGGGGGCGAGTCGGATACGCAGTATTTT | CSVGPAGGESDTQYF
- | TRBJ2-7 | few | TRBV20-1 | TGCAGTGCTAGAGGCACATTAGGGGCCACCTACGAGCAGTACTTC | CSARGTLGATYEQYF
- | TRBJ2-1 | many | TRBV5-1 | TGCGCCAGCAGCTTGGTTGGAGCGGGCCTAAACAATGAGCAGTTCTTC | CASSLVGAGLNNEQFF
TRBD2 | TRBJ2-5 | many | TRBV6-6 | TGTGCCAGCAGGGATAGCGGGTCGGGAGGAGAGACCCAGTACTTC | CASRDSGSGGETQYF
TRBD2 | TRBJ2-1 | - | TRBV6-2/TRBV6-3 | TGTGCCAGCAGCCACAGGACTAGCGGGCGATCCTACAATGAGCAGTTCTTC | CASSHRTSGRSYNEQFF
TRBD2 | TRBJ2-1 | - | TRBV10-3 | TGTGCCATCAGCCCGGGACTAGCGGGAGGCCCCTACAATGAGCAGTTCTTC | CAISPGLAGGPYNEQFF
- | TRBJ1-1 | many | TRBV3-1 | TGTGCCAGCAGCGCTGTAACCTCAGGAGCTTTCTTT | CASSAVTSGAFF
- | TRBJ1-1 | many | TRBV12-3/TRBV12-4 | TGTGCCAGCAGTTTAGGACAGAACACTGAAGCTTTCTTT | CASSLGQNTEAFF
TRBD1 | TRBJ2-5 | many | TRBV29-1 | TGCAGCGTTGTGACAGGGCAAGAGACCCAGTACTTC | CSVVTGQETQYF
- | TRBJ1-2 | many | TRBV20-1 | TGCAGTGCTCCGAGCCAGCAGGGGCTGACTAACTATGGCTACACCTTC | CSAPSQQGLTNYGYTF
- | TRBJ1-1 | few | TRBV12-3/TRBV12-4 | TGTGCCAGCAGTTTAGCGGAAGCTACTGAAGCTTTCTTT | CASSLAEATEAFF
- | TRBJ1-4 | - | TRBV7-2 | TGTGCCAGCAGCTTAGTCTGGGGGGATGGTGAAAAACTGTTTTTT | CASSLVWGDGEKLFF
TRBD2 | TRBJ2-7 | few | TRBV27 | TGTGCCAGCAGATCGGGACTAGCGGGAGGCGAGCAGTACTTC | CASRSGLAGGEQYF
- | TRBJ2-3 | - | TRBV20-1 | TGCAGTGCTAGGATGAGAGCAGATACGCAGTATTTT | CSARMRADTQYF
- | TRBJ2-2 | - | TRBV10-2 | TGCGCCAGCAGCCAGGGACTTCCCCTTTCCACCGGGGAGCTGTTTTTT | CASSQGLPLSTGELFF
- | TRBJ2-2 | few | TRBV13 | TGTGCCAGCAGCTTATCTAGTCGAGGCGGGGAGCTGTTTTTT | CASSLSSRGGELFF
TRBD2 | TRBJ2-1 | many | TRBV24-1 | TGTGCCACCAGTGCCCGGACTAGCGGTGAGCAGTTCTTC | CATSARTSGEQFF
- | TRBJ2-2 | many | TRBV7-6 | TGTGCCAGCAGCTTAGCAGAAACCGGGGAGCTGTTTTTT | CASSLAETGELFF
- | TRBJ1-5 | - | TRBV7-2 | TGTGCCAGCAGCTCCTGGACAGATCAGCCCCAGCATTTT | CASSSWTDQPQHF
- | TRBJ1-1 | - | TRBV25-1 | TGTGCCAGCAGTGAGGGTCACACTGAAGCTTTCTTT | CASSEGHTEAFF
- | TRBJ2-3 | - | TRBV10-1 | TGCGCCAGCAGTGAGTCTCACTCAGCACCGACGCAGTATTTT | CASSESHSAPTQYF
- | TRBJ2-3 | few | TRBV7-8 | TGTGCCAGCAGAGCCGGGACCCGCACAGATACGCAGTATTTT | CASRAGTRTDTQYF
TRBD2 | TRBJ2-1 | many | TRBV11-2 | TGTGCCAGCAGGGGAGTCCGGGACTACCACTACAATGAGCAGTTCTTC | CASRGVRDYHYNEQFF
- | TRBJ1-6 | many | TRBV7-2 | TGTGCCAGCAGCACCCTCCCGACTTATTCACCCCTCCACTTT | CASSTLPTYSPLHF
- | TRBJ2-3 | many | TRBV5-6 | TGTGCCAGCAGTACCCAGACAGCCCTGAACACAGATACGCAGTATTTT | CASSTQTALNTDTQYF
TRBD1 | TRBJ1-1 | few | TRBV2 | TGTGCCAGCAGTCAGGGGGGAGGCGGACTCCGCATGAACACTGAAGCTTTCTTT | CASSQGGGGLRMNTEAFF
- | TRBJ2-3 | - | TRBV20-1 | TGCAGTGCTAGAGATGGGCGGGAAACGGATACGCAGTATTTT | CSARDGRETDTQYF
- | TRBJ1-6 | few | TRBV5-5 | TGTGCCAGCAGCTTGTTCTGGGGAACGGATTCACCCCTCCACTTT | CASSLFWGTDSPLHF
TRBD1 | TRBJ2-7 | - | TRBV9 | TGTGCCAGCAGCGTAGCCCCCTCACAGGGGAACGAGCAGTACTTC | CASSVAPSQGNEQYF
TRBD2 | TRBJ2-1 | many | TRBV7-6 | TGTGCCAGCAGCCAAGAACTAGCGGAATTCTACAATGAGCAGTTCTTC | CASSQELAEFYNEQFF
- | TRBJ2-3 | few | TRBV5-5 | TGTGCCAGCAGCTTGGAATTGCGCACAGATACGCAGTATTTT | CASSLELRTDTQYF